The subject of this entry is one TCR beta chain. The target antigen is unknown. Here immunoSEQ multiplex PCR was the method, and the copy in TCRdb shows in-frame clones only, minus some. The sample consists of around 31,000 clones, around nine tenths of them appearing once. These data come from a study of T cells in pancreatic ductal adenocarcinoma. The length of the CDR3 is 18 residues. Germline CDR1 LGHNA, CDR2 YSLEER. V gave up 0 bases and J gave up 2 bases; unmatched junction bases: 9. Points from the study as a whole: Compared with tumor, blood showed more total productive templates and around 8.4-fold more clonotypes. Tumors hold more CD45RO+ effector T cells, which may bias toward lower diversity. Mean clonality was about 0.11 in tumors and about 0.069 in blood, not significantly different. The resected cohort was biased toward the minority with early-stage disease.

Surgery without prior neoadjuvant therapy was the treatment of the selected pancreatic ductal adenocarcinoma patients. Sequenced input: PBMCs. The TCR comes from a human donor with pancreatic ductal adenocarcinoma. The genes are TRBV4-3 and TRBJ2-1, with 8 nucleotides matching TRBD2. The CDR3 DNA sequence: TGCGCCAGCAGCCAAGATGAGGGGAGCGGGAGAGCCTACAATGAGCAGTTCTTC. It is translated as CASSQDEGSGRAYNEQFF.